Here is one TCR beta chain with its context. These data come from a study of cytomegalovirus exposure and HLA in healthy donors. Per germline, CDR1 SGHRS and CDR2 YFSETQ. V was shortened by 0 bases and J by 2 bases, with 9 bases between the two germline ends. The CDR3 sequence is 15 residues long. Profiling relied on immunoSEQ multiplex PCR, and the TCRdb table lists in-frame clones only, not all of them. The sample lists fewer than 150,000 clones; more than 70% were seen once. This clonotype was obtained from a young man in good health and CMV-seronegative. Sequencing used PBMCs. V and J are TRBV5-1 and TRBJ2-1, with D uncertain. DNA of the CDR3: TGCGCCAGCAGCTTGGCCCGTTCCGCCTACAATGAGCAGTTCTTC. Translation gives CASSLARSAYNEQFF. Full variable domain (outside the CDR3, taken from reference TRBV5-1 and TRBJ2-1): KAGVTQTPRYLIKTRGQQVTLSCSPISGHRSVSWYQQTPGQGLQFLFEYFSETQRNKGNFPGRFSGRQFSNSRSEMNVSTLELGDSALYLCASSLARSAYNEQFFGPGTRLTVL.